Here is one TCR beta chain with its context. This sample is part of a study of T cell changes during pregnancy in multiple sclerosis. The V gene's germline CDR1 is SEHNR and CDR2 FQNEAQ (reference sequence). Trimming pared 6 bases from V and 12 bases from J, leaving 12 bases between. This CDR3 spans 11 amino acids. Clones were sequenced by immunoSEQ multiplex PCR, and TCRdb holds only the in-frame ones, with some missing. The sample holds 30,000 to 40,000 clones, around 90% seen once. This receptor was obtained from a female donor with multiple sclerosis, enrolled in a pregnancy study. Sequenced material: CD4+ T cells from peripheral blood mononuclear cells, taken in the second trimester of pregnancy. The chain employs TRBV7-9 and TRBJ2-1; D might be TRBD1 (6 bases). The CDR3 loop is CASSRVGAQFF. The CDR3 nucleotides read TGTGCCAGCAGTCGGGTGGGGGCGCAGTTCTTC.